Sequencing of this TCR beta chain was carried out in a study of identical twins. Template switching created a universal primer site, and the cDNA included unique molecular identifiers. TCRdb called the 5' RACE reads again in MiXCR, with one record for every CDR3 protein. The data show roughly 700,000 distinct CDR3 sequences, with 8.5% to 9.5% seen just once and 0.98% held by the top ten. Germline V CDR1 and CDR2: LGHNA, YNFKEQ. V trimming: 4 bases; J trimming: 13 bases; junction bases outside the gene matches: 6. CDR3 length: 12 residues. Whole-study findings and limits: Insertions ran lower in abundant cord blood beta clonotypes, though not in memory repertoires.

A few counts support this clonotype. Its target is unknown. The same sample was also studied in work on yellow fever vaccine responses in identical twins.

This chain links TRBV4-2 with TRBJ2-2, with 7 bases matching TRBD1. The source is a woman aged 18-35 years in good health. Sequencing was performed on PBMCs. The CDR3 sequence is CASSLNRGVLFF. The CDR3 coding sequence is TGTGCCAGCAGCCTAAACAGGGGTGTGCTGTTTTTT.